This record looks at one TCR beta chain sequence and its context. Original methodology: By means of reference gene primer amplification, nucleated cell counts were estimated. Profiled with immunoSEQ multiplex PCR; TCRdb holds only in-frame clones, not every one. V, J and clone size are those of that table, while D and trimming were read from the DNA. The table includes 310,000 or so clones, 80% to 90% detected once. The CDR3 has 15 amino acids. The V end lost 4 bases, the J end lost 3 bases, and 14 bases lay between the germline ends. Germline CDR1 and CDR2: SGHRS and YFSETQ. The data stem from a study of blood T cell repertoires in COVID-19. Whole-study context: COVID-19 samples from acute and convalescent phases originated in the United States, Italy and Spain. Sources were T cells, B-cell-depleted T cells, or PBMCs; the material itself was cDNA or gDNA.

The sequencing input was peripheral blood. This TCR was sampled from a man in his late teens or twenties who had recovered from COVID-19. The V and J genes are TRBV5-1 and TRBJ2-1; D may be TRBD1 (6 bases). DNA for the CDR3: TGCGCCAGCAGCAAAACAGGGACAAGCTACAATGAGCAGTTCTTC. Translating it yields CASSKTGTSYNEQFF.